These 24 T cell receptor beta chains were all obtained from the same sample, sequenced in a study of T cell responses to AZD1222 COVID-19 vaccine (dated by TCRdb to the early 2020s). Library prep was done by the immunoSEQ multiplex PCR assay. TCRdb obtained this table from immuneACCESS and retained in-frame rearrangements with V and J assigned. These tables miss some clones; where compared with another copy, unresolved V genes account for less than half of the shortfall, and the remainder is unexplained. Here the sample has over 150,000 clones; 90% occur a single time. The ten top clones hold approximately 17% of the sample. Read against the paper, the sample's time point label means: baseline before first vaccination. The sample here was peripheral blood, taken on day 0 of AZD1222 vaccination. The receptors here all came from an adult in good health.

This clone was picked up one time. V gene TRBV18 combines with J gene TRBJ2-2; D is ambiguous. Trimming took off 3 bases at V and 3 bases at J, with 11 bases between the two ends. Germline CDR1 KGHSH, CDR2 LQKENI. The CDR3 runs 15 residues. CDR3 coding DNA: TGTGCCAGCTCACCGCTCGGGCAGCACACCGGGGAGCTGTTTTTT. This sequence encodes CASSPLGQHTGELFF.

The V gene is TRBV18, the J gene TRBJ1-1, with 7 bases identical to TRBD1. There are 12 residues in the CDR3. Per germline, CDR1 KGHSH and CDR2 LQKENI. Trimming cost V 5 bases and J 4 bases; bases outside gene matches: 1. The CDR3 bases are TGTGCCAGCTCAGACAGGGCCACTGAAGCTTTCTTT. It is translated as CASSDRATEAFF.

The chain carries TRBV4-3 and TRBJ2-7; possibly TRBD1 for D (5 bases). The CDR3 runs 13 residues. With 0 bases removed from V and 7 bases from J, the gap between germline ends came to 10 bases. The germline gives CDR1 LGHNA, CDR2 YSLEER. CDR3 sequence: CASSQDPSGEQYF. CDR3 DNA: TGCGCCAGCAGCCAAGATCCCTCAGGGGAGCAGTACTTC.

The rearrangement joins TRBV5-1 to TRBJ2-3; 11 bases line up with TRBD2. Looked up from germline, CDR1 is SGHRS and CDR2 is YFSETQ. V gave up 5 bases and J gave up 5 bases; unmatched junction bases: 4. This CDR3 has 14 residues. The CDR3 coding sequence is TGCGCCAGCAGTCGCGGACTAGCGGGAGATACGCAGTATTTT. Residues: CASSRGLAGDTQYF. Filled out from reference TRBV5-1 and TRBJ2-3, the complete variable domain reads KAGVTQTPRYLIKTRGQQVTLSCSPISGHRSVSWYQQTPGQGLQFLFEYFSETQRNKGNFPGRFSGRQFSNSRSEMNVSTLELGDSALYLCASSRGLAGDTQYFGPGTRLTVL.

This clone occurred a few times. This CDR3 is also generated by other DNA sequences in the sample. V is TRBV7-9 and J is TRBJ1-3; D unresolved. CDR3 length equals 11 residues. Between the trimmed V and J ends, which lost 5 bases and 4 bases, there was a span of 3 bases. Germline V gives CDR1 SEHNR, CDR2 FQNEAQ (reference sequence). CDR3: CASSPGNTIYF. In DNA form, the CDR3 reads TGTGCCAGCAGCCCCGGAAACACCATATATTTT.

This CDR3 reads CSARSGGYTF. CDR3 coding DNA: TGCAGTGCTAGGTCTGGGGGCTACACCTTC. The genes are TRBV20-1 and TRBJ1-2; the D is unclear. Germline V gene data show CDR1 as DFQATT and CDR2 as SNEGSKA (reference sequence). With 3 bases removed from V and 8 bases from J, the gap between germline ends came to 7 bases. This CDR3 comprises 10 residues.

The chain combines TRBV7-9 with TRBJ1-1; 9 nucleotides agree with TRBD1. CDR1 SEHNR and CDR2 FQNEAQ come from the germline V gene (reference sequence). CDR3 length: 14 residues. The trim removed 7 bases at V and 3 bases at J, leaving 6 bases unmatched. The CDR3, as DNA: TGTGCCAGCATCCACCGGGACAGGGACACTGAAGCTTTCTTT. It yields the protein CASIHRDRDTEAFF.

The chain links TRBV5-1 to TRBJ1-6; D gene uncertain. This CDR3 is 17 amino acids long. Trimming left V 3 bases short and J 5 bases short, with 18 bases between. Germline assignment: CDR1 SGHRS and CDR2 YFSETQ. The CDR3, as DNA: TGCGCCAGCAGCTCGTCAATAGGACGGGGAGATAATTCACCCCTCCACTTT. It yields the protein CASSSSIGRGDNSPLHF.

The chain employs TRBV3-1 (or the pseudogene TRBV3-2) and TRBJ2-2; D is possibly TRBD2 (5 bases). With 5 bases removed from V and 7 bases from J, the gap between germline ends came to 14 bases. The CDR3 runs to 14 residues. Germline assignment: CDR1 LGHDT and CDR2 YNNKEL (reference sequence). The CDR3, as DNA: TGTGCCAGCAGCTTGACTCATGGGAGCGGGGAGCTGTTTTTT. As protein: CASSLTHGSGELFF.

CDR3 sequence reads: CASSAGQPYSGNTIYF. CDR3 sequence (DNA): TGCGCCAGCAGCGCCGGACAGCCCTACTCTGGAAACACCATATATTTT. V is TRBV5-1 and J is TRBJ1-3; D is possibly TRBD1 (6 bases). V gave up 4 bases and J gave up 0 bases, with 14 bases separating them. The CDR3 covers 16 residues. Looked up from germline, CDR1 is SGHRS and CDR2 is YFSETQ.

This chain uses TRBV7-8 with TRBJ1-1; possible D gene TRBD1, 5 bases. CDR1 is SGHVS, CDR2 FQNEAQ, per germline. Trimming shortened V by 3 bases and J by 7 bases, and 9 bases separated the two germline ends. The CDR3 consists of 12 residues. CDR3 DNA sequence: TGTGCCAGCAGCTTGGGGCGAGTTGAAGCTTTCTTT. Translation: CASSLGRVEAFF.

The rearrangement joins TRBV6-2 or TRBV6-3 to TRBJ2-5; no clear D. Trimming left V 3 bases short and J 2 bases short, with 1 base between. This CDR3 region has 11 residues. Looked up from germline, CDR1 is MNHEY and CDR2 is SVGEGT. CDR3 sequence reads: CASSYQETQYF. The DNA for the CDR3 is TGTGCCAGCAGTTATCAAGAGACCCAGTACTTC.

The chain links TRBV28 to TRBJ2-2; TRBD1 agrees at 9 bases. CDR1 and CDR2 (germline): MDHEN, SYDVKM. With V trimmed by 6 bases and J by 9 bases, 5 bases remained unmatched. This CDR3 is 13 amino acids long. The CDR3 nucleotides are TGTGCCAGCAGCCCACAGGGGGCGTGGGAGCTGTTTTTT. Protein product: CASSPQGAWELFF.

The rearrangement uses TRBV12-3 or TRBV12-4 and TRBJ2-1, with D unclear. The CDR3 covers 13 residues. V was shortened by 1 base and J by 7 bases, with 8 bases between the two germline ends. The CDR3 nucleotides read TGTGCCAGCAGTTTAGTTATAGGAAATGAGCAGTTCTTC. It encodes CASSLVIGNEQFF.

The sample holds one count of this clone. The rearrangement uses TRBV9 and TRBJ1-2; 12 nucleotides agree with TRBD1. J gave up 7 bases and V 7 bases, and 8 bases lay outside the gene matches. From germline, CDR1 is SGDLS and CDR2 YYNGEE. The CDR3 totals 14 residues. The CDR3 DNA follows: TGTGCCAGCGTCAAGGGACAGGGGGCTGGTGGCTACACCTTC. It encodes CASVKGQGAGGYTF.

V and J are TRBV6-2 or TRBV6-3 and TRBJ1-1, with D uncertain. Germline lookup yields CDR1 MNHEY and CDR2 SVGEGT. There are 16 residues in the CDR3. Trimming pared 6 bases from V and 0 bases from J, leaving 17 bases between. The CDR3 region is CASSPRSGGVNTEAFF. DNA for the CDR3: TGTGCCAGCAGCCCTCGATCGGGCGGGGTGAACACTGAAGCTTTCTTT.

The rearrangement uses TRBV2 and TRBJ2-2; D remains unclear. The CDR3 is made up of 13 amino acids. Germline-derived CDR1 and CDR2 are SNHLY and FYNNEI. Trimming removed 1 base from V and 6 bases from J, with 6 bases in between. The CDR3 DNA follows: TGTGCCAGCAGTGAAGTAGGCGCCGGGGAGCTGTTTTTT. Translated, it gives CASSEVGAGELFF.

The chain is built from TRBV9 and TRBJ1-2; D is undetermined. V gave up 7 bases and J gave up 5 bases, with 15 bases separating them. The CDR3 is 13 residues long. The germline V gene has CDR1 SGDLS and CDR2 YYNGEE. The CDR3 protein is CASAKAGPYGYTF. The DNA for the CDR3 is TGTGCCAGCGCCAAGGCAGGCCCGTATGGCTACACCTTC.

Only one count was recorded for this clone. The chain joins TRBV15 to TRBJ1-1; D unclear. The CDR3 is made up of 14 amino acids. V was clipped by 5 bases and J by 6 bases, with 16 bases between them. Germline CDR1 and CDR2: LNHNV and YYDKDF (reference sequence). The CDR3 DNA follows: TGTGCCACCAGCGAGGGAGCGTTTCGCGCTGAAGCTTTCTTT. This codes for CATSEGAFRAEAFF.

The chain recombines TRBV9 with TRBJ1-4; 7 nucleotides agree with TRBD1. The germline CDR1 and CDR2 sequences are SGDLS and YYNGEE. V gave up 0 bases and J gave up 7 bases; unmatched junction bases: 9. This CDR3 comprises 16 residues. In nucleotides, the CDR3 is TGTGCCAGCAGCGTAGCCCCAACAGGGGTAGGTGAAAAACTGTTTTTT. This sequence encodes CASSVAPTGVGEKLFF.

This chain uses TRBV28 with TRBJ1-1; D call uncertain. Germline CDR1 MDHEN, CDR2 SYDVKM. V shed 7 bases and J shed 8 bases, with 14 bases lying between them. The CDR3 is 12 residues long. CDR3 sequence (DNA): TGTGCCAGCACGGAGGCGGGGATGGAAGCTTTCTTT. It yields the protein CASTEAGMEAFF.

The J gene is TRBJ2-7, the V gene TRBV10-2, with D maybe TRBD2 (6 bases). Germline V CDR1 and CDR2: WSHSY, SAAADI. V was pared by 2 bases and J by 0 bases, with 11 bases between. The CDR3 covers 15 residues. CDR3 sequence: CASSELAGSSYEQYF. DNA for the CDR3: TGCGCCAGCAGTGAGCTCGCGGGAAGCTCCTACGAGCAGTACTTC.

The genes are TRBV24-1 and TRBJ1-2, with 9 bases that match TRBD1. The V gene's germline CDR1 is KGHDR and CDR2 SFDVKD. V lost 3 bases, J lost 5 bases, and 6 bases stayed unmatched. The CDR3 consists of 15 residues. This CDR3 reads CATSDPGQGRYGYTF. The DNA for the CDR3 is TGTGCCACCAGTGATCCAGGACAGGGGAGATATGGCTACACCTTC.

The chain uses TRBV6-5 and TRBJ1-2; unclear D gene. CDR1 is MNHEY, CDR2 SVGAGI, per germline. V gave up 0 bases and J gave up 1 base, with 12 bases separating them. This CDR3 is 16 amino acids long. The CDR3 spells CASSYSAGYYNYGYTF. DNA of the CDR3: TGTGCCAGCAGTTACTCGGCCGGATACTATAACTATGGCTACACCTTC.